Here is one TCR beta chain with its context. As processed by the authors: For nucleated cells, counts were estimated from reference gene primer amplification. Clones were sequenced by immunoSEQ multiplex PCR, and TCRdb holds only the in-frame ones, with some missing. Clonal size and the V and J genes are those of that table, whereas D and trimming came from the DNA. The data show about 260,000 clones, around 90% seen once. The V gene lost 8 bases and the J gene lost 4 bases, with 17 bases spanning the gap. The CDR3 contains 14 residues. The sample comes from a study of blood T cell repertoires in COVID-19. Study information: There were acute and convalescent COVID-19 samples, and they came from the United States, Italy and Spain. Sources were T cells, B-cell-depleted T cells, or PBMCs; the material itself was cDNA or gDNA.

The receptor's source is a woman in her thirties or forties with acute or convalescent COVID-19. The J gene is TRBJ1-2, the V gene TRBV23-1, with D possibly TRBD1 on 6 matching bases. TRBV23-1 is flagged as an ORF with uncertain function. The sample was peripheral blood. In DNA, the CDR3 is TGCGCCAGCGTACCCCCGGGGGGGCTCTATGGCTACACCTTC. This translates into CASVPPGGLYGYTF.